These T cell receptor beta chains were read from a single sample in a study of cytomegalovirus exposure and HLA in healthy donors. Profiled with immunoSEQ multiplex PCR; TCRdb holds only in-frame clones, not every one. The profile shows 100,000 to 120,000 clones, approximately 87% of them singletons. The specimen was PBMCs. The receptors originated from a woman aged 30 to 39 in good health and CMV-seropositive. Both conserved end residues are trimmed from each CDR3.

j_call: TRBJ2-1; v_call: TRBV7-3; cdr3_aa: ASSTGLAGVNEQF
j_call: TRBJ2-5; v_call: TRBV14; cdr3_aa: ASSLVPQETQY
j_call: TRBJ1-1; v_call: TRBV29-1; cdr3_aa: SATWSNTEAF
j_call: TRBJ2-7; v_call: TRBV18; cdr3_aa: ASSPQGAYEQY
j_call: TRBJ1-4; v_call: TRBV2; cdr3_aa: ASSSGDKGKLF
j_call: TRBJ1-1; v_call: TRBV29-1; cdr3_aa: SVEEGGVEAF
j_call: TRBJ1-2; v_call: TRBV7-2; cdr3_aa: ASSYIARGVYGYT
j_call: TRBJ1-5; v_call: TRBV7-2; cdr3_aa: ASSLRAGQPQH
j_call: TRBJ2-7; v_call: TRBV4-1; cdr3_aa: ASSQNFPSGDHEQY
j_call: TRBJ2-7; v_call: TRBV6-5; cdr3_aa: ASSSGLAGSYEQY
j_call: TRBJ1-6; v_call: TRBV2; cdr3_aa: ASSVDNSPLH
j_call: TRBJ1-4; v_call: TRBV25-1; cdr3_aa: ASSSVGGPNEKLF
j_call: TRBJ1-4; v_call: TRBV30; cdr3_aa: AWSVQIRFGSLRGEKLF
j_call: TRBJ1-1; v_call: TRBV5-4; cdr3_aa: ASSLGGRTEAF
j_call: TRBJ1-4; v_call: TRBV4-3; cdr3_aa: ASSSGTGEVRKLF
j_call: TRBJ2-1; v_call: TRBV9; cdr3_aa: ASSASGGFIHEQF
j_call: TRBJ2-7; v_call: TRBV7-3; cdr3_aa: ASSVTGGSEQY
j_call: TRBJ2-5; v_call: TRBV7-9; cdr3_aa: ASSLPTDWATQY